This T cell receptor beta chain was sequenced in a study of CD8+ T cells in alopecia areata. Comments on this clone: The antigen remains undetermined.

Reverse transcribed after extraction, RNA yielded cDNA as the sequencing template. Sequencing was performed with immunoSEQ multiplex PCR; in TCRdb, only in-frame clones are kept and a portion is missing. The repertoire holds hundreds of thousands of clones, 60% seen once, with about 0.93% in the top ten. Germline loops: CDR1 GTSNPN, CDR2 SVGIG (reference sequence). J gave up 6 bases and V 4 bases, and 6 bases lay outside the gene matches. This CDR3 has 14 residues. Treatment denoted: oral pan-JAK inhibitor, 5-10 mg twice daily. Study-wide results and limits: There were many expanded lesional clones persisting in scalp and blood during tofacitinib.

The V and J genes are TRBV30 and TRBJ1-6; 7 bases agree with TRBD1. The sequences come from CD4+ T cells sorted from blood, collected around week 53, from a patient treated with tofacitinib. The TCR comes from a human donor with alopecia areata. Here the CDR3 reads CAWIRQGGNSPLHF. CDR3 coding DNA: TGTGCCTGGATTCGACAGGGCGGTAATTCACCCCTCCACTTT.